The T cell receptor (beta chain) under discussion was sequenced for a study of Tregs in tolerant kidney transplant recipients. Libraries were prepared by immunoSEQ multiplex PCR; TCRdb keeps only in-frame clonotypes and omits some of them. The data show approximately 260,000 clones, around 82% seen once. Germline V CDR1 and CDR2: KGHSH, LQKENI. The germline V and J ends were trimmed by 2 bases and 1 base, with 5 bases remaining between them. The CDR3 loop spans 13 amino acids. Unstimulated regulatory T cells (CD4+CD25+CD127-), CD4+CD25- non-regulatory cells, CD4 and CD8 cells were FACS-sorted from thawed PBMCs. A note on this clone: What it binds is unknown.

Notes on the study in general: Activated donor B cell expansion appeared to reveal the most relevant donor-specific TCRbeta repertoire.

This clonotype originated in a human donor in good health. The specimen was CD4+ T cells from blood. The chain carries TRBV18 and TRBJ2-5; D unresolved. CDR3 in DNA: TGTGCCAGCTCACCAGGGATCCAAGAGACCCAGTACTTC. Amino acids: CASSPGIQETQYF.